This TCR beta chain was sequenced during a study of T cells after yellow fever vaccination. TCRdb re-called the 5' RACE reads with MiXCR, one entry per CDR3 protein. The table lists 40,000 to 55,000 distinct CDR3 sequences, less than 8% of them singletons, with more than 20% in the top ten. Looked up from germline, CDR1 is SGHVS and CDR2 is FNYEAQ. V lost 6 bases and J lost 1; bases outside the gene matches: 4. The CDR3 contains 14 residues. This clonotype was detected only a few times. V is TRBV7-6 and J is TRBJ2-5; 8 bases match TRBD2. The source is a man aged 18 to 35 who received the YFV17D yellow fever vaccine. This specimen consisted of CD8+ T cells not binding an NS4B(214-222) dextramer, sorted from PBMCs, obtained 35 to 50 days after the first yellow fever vaccination. This chain's CDR3 is CASSGAGVQETQYF. As DNA, the CDR3 is TGTGCCAGCAGTGGAGCGGGGGTCCAAGAGACCCAGTACTTC.